This record covers a single T cell receptor beta chain. The data were obtained in a study of OX40 agonist ivuxolimab in advanced cancers. In the study overall: Subjects had a mean age of about 60 years, with a range of roughly 23 to 79; 82.7% were male.

Germline V gives CDR1 SGDLS, CDR2 YYNGEE. The CDR3 contains 13 residues. The V end lost 2 bases, the J end lost 4 bases, and 8 bases lay between the germline ends. Libraries were prepared by immunoSEQ multiplex PCR; TCRdb keeps only in-frame clonotypes and omits some of them. The data contain fewer than 35,000 clones, around nine tenths of them singletons. The sequence derives from an adult with an advanced solid tumor such as melanoma, head and neck, liver or kidney cancer. The genes are TRBV9 and TRBJ2-3; D ambiguous. The sample was CD4+ or CD8+ T cells sorted from blood, taken in a trial of the OX40 agonist ivuxolimab. Here the CDR3 reads CASSVSGSDTQYF. In DNA form, the CDR3 reads TGTGCCAGCAGCGTTTCGGGTTCAGATACGCAGTATTTT.